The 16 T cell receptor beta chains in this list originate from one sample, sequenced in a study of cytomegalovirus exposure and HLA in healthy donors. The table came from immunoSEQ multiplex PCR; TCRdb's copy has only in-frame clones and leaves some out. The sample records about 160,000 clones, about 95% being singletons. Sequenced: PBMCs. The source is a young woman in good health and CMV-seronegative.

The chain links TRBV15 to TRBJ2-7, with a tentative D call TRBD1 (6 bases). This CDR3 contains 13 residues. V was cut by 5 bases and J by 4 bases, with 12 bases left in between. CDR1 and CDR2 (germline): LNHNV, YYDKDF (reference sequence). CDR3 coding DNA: TGTGCCACCAGCGGGCCTGACAGGTACGAGCAGTACTTC. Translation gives CATSGPDRYEQYF.

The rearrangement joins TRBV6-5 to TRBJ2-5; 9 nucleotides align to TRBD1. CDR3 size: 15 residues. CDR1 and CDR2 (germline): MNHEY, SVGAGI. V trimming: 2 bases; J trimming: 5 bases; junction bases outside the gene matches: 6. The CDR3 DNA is TGTGCCAGCAGTTACGGTACAGGGGGCGGGGAGACCCAGTACTTC. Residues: CASSYGTGGGETQYF.

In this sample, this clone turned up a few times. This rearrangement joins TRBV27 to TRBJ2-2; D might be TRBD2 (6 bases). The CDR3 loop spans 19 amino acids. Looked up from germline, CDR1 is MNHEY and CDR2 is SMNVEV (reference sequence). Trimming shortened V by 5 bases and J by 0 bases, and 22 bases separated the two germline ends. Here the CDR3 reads CASSPPTTRALANTGELFF. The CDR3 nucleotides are TGTGCCAGCAGTCCCCCCACGACTAGAGCGCTTGCGAACACCGGGGAGCTGTTTTTT.

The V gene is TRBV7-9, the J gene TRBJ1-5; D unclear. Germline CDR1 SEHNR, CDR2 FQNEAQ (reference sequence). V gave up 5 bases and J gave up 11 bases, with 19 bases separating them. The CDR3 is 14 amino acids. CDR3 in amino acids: CASSAEEDGETQHF. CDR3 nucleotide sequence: TGTGCCAGCAGCGCCGAGGAGGACGGGGAGACCCAGCATTTT.

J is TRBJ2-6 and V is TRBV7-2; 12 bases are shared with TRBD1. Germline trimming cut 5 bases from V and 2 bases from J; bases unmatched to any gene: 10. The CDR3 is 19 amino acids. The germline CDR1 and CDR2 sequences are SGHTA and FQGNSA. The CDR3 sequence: CASSREQGTGGAGANVLTF. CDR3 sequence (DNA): TGTGCCAGCAGCCGCGAGCAAGGGACAGGGGGCGCTGGGGCCAACGTCCTGACTTTC.

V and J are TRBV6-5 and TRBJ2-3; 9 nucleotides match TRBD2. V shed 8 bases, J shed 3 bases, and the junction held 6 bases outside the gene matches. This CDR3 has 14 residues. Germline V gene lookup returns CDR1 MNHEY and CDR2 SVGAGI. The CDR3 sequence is CASGLAGVTDTQYF. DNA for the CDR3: TGTGCCAGCGGTTTAGCGGGGGTAACAGATACGCAGTATTTT.

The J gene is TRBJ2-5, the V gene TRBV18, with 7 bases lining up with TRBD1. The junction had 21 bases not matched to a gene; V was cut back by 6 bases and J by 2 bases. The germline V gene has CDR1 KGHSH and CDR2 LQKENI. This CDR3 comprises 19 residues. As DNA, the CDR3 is TGTGCCAGCTCTCCCGCCGTAGGATATGGGACAGCAACACAAGAGACCCAGTACTTC. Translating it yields CASSPAVGYGTATQETQYF.

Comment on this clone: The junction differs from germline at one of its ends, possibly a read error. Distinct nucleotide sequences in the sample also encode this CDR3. The CDR3 DNA reads as TGCGCCAGCAGCCCGGTTGGGGGGTACGAACAGTACTTC. It codes for CASSPVGGYEQYF. This chain connects TRBV4-1 to TRBJ2-7, with TRBD2 as a possible D gene (6 bases). CDR1 and CDR2 from the germline V gene are MGHRA and YSYEKL. The CDR3 runs 13 residues.

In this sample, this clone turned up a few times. The CDR3 protein is CASRRTNDRLETQYF. The CDR3 region has the DNA TGCGCCAGCAGGCGAACCAACGACAGACTGGAGACCCAGTACTTC. The V and J genes are TRBV4-3 and TRBJ2-5; a possible D gene is TRBD1 (5 bases). This CDR3 is 15 amino acids long. V gave up 6 bases and J gave up 5 bases, with 19 bases separating them. The germline V gene encodes CDR1 LGHNA and CDR2 YSLEER.

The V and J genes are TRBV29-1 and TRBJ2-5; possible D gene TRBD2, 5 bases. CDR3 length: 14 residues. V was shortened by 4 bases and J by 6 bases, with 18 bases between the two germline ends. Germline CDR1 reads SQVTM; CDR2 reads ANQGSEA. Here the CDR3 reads CSVGLGYGGQTQYF. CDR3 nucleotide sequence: TGCAGCGTTGGTCTAGGGTATGGAGGACAGACCCAGTACTTC.

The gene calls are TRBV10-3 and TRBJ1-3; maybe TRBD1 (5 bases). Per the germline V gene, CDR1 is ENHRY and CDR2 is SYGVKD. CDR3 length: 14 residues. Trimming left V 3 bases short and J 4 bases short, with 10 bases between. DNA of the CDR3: TGTGCCATCAGTGATGGCAGGGTCGGAAACACCATATATTTT. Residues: CAISDGRVGNTIYF.

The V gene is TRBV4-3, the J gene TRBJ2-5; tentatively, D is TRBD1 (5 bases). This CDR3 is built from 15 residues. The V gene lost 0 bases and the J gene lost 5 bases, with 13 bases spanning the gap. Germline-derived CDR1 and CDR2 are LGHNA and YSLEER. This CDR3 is CASSQDSWGAETQYF. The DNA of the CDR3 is TGCGCCAGCAGCCAAGATTCTTGGGGCGCGGAGACCCAGTACTTC.

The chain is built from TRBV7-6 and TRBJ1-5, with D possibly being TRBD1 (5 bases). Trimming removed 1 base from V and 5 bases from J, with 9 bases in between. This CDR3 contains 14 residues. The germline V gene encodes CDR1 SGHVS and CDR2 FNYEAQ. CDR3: CASSLGGAHQPQHF. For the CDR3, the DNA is TGTGCCAGCAGCTTAGGTGGGGCGCATCAGCCCCAGCATTTT.

The CDR3: CASRSHEDVEANYGYTF. The CDR3 nucleotides are TGTGCCAGCAGATCGCACGAGGATGTCGAGGCTAACTATGGCTACACCTTC. The J gene is TRBJ1-2, the V gene TRBV9, with D unresolved. Germline loops: CDR1 SGDLS, CDR2 YYNGEE. The V gene lost 5 bases and the J gene lost 0 bases, with 20 bases spanning the gap. The CDR3 is made up of 17 amino acids.

For the CDR3, the DNA is TGTGCCAGCAGCGGGGACAGCTCGAACACCGGGGAGCTGTTTTTT. This codes for CASSGDSSNTGELFF. The chain combines TRBV9 with TRBJ2-2; TRBD1 agrees at 7 bases. CDR1 SGDLS and CDR2 YYNGEE come from the germline V gene. The length of the CDR3 is 15 residues. V lost 3 bases to trimming and J lost 0 bases; unmatched junction nucleotides: 2. The full variable domain, rest sourced from reference TRBV9 and TRBJ2-2, is DSGVTQTPKHLITATGQRVTLRCSPRSGDLSVYWYQQSLDQGLQFLIQYYNGEERAKGNILERFSAQQFPDLHSELNLSSLELGDSALYFCASSGDSSNTGELFFGEGSRLTVL.

Written as DNA, the CDR3 is TGTGCCAGCAGCCCCCCCGGGGGTATGAACGAGCAGTACTTC. Its protein is CASSPPGGMNEQYF. The chain has TRBV7-9 and TRBJ2-7, with D tentatively TRBD2 (6 bases). The CDR3 covers 14 residues. Germline V gene data show CDR1 as SEHNR and CDR2 as FQNEAQ (reference sequence). Trimming stripped 5 bases from V and 5 bases from J, with 16 bases between.